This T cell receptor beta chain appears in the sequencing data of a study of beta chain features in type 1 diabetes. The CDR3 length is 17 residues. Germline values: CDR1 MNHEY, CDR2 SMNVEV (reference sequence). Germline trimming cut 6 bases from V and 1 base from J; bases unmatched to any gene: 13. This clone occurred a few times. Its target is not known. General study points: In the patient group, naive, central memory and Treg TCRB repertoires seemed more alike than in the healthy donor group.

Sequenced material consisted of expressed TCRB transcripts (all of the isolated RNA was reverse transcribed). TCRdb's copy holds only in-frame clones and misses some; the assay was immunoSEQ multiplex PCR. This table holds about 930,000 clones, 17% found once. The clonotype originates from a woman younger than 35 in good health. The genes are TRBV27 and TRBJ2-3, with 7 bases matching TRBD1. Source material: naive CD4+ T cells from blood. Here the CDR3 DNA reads TGTGCCAGCAGGAGGTGGGCCGACAGGGCGGGCACAGATACGCAGTATTTT. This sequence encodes CASRRWADRAGTDTQYF.